The rows below give T cell receptor beta chains drawn from one sample of a study of T cell responses to AZD1222 COVID-19 vaccine. The method was immunoSEQ multiplex PCR; TCRdb's version includes in-frame clones alone and lacks a portion of them. The repertoire includes about 140,000 clones, roughly 80% of them detected once, and roughly 3.9% sits in the top ten. The source material was peripheral blood, sampled on day 0 of AZD1222 vaccination. These receptors were collected from an adult in good health. CDR3s include the opening cysteine and the closing phenylalanine or tryptophan. A D gene is named only where the DNA matches it firmly. Expanded clones get a size class; other rows say once, few or many, or leave the size out.

D	size	V	J	DNA	CDR3
.	.	TRBV2	TRBJ1-6	TGTGCCAGCAGTTCCCGGGCCCTATATAATTCACCCCTCCACTTT	CASSSRALYNSPLHF
TRBD1	.	TRBV27	TRBJ1-2	TGTGCCACCAGGATTGGGGGGGCAGGGGGCTTTTATGGCTACACCTTC	CATRIGGAGGFYGYTF
.	.	TRBV29-1	TRBJ1-1	TGCAGCGTTGAAGGACAGATGAACACTGAAGCTTTCTTT	CSVEGQMNTEAFF
.	.	TRBV6-1	TRBJ2-1	TGTGCCAGCAGTGAGAACCCTGGACCTTACAATGAGCAGTTCTTC	CASSENPGPYNEQFF
TRBD1	.	TRBV3-1/TRBV3-2	TRBJ1-2	TGTGCCAGCAGCCAAATATTTCAGGGGGCGGGTGGCTACACCTTC	CASSQIFQGAGGYTF
TRBD1	.	TRBV9	TRBJ2-7	TGTGCCAGCAGCGTCCGACAGGGAAATGTGCAGTACTTC	CASSVRQGNVQYF
.	once	TRBV12-3/TRBV12-4	TRBJ2-2	TGTGCCAGCAGTTTTCCGGCCGGGGAGCTGTTTTTT	CASSFPAGELFF
.	few	TRBV9	TRBJ2-6	TGTGCCAGCAGTAAAGGAGGGGCCGGGGCCAACGTCCTGACTTTC	CASSKGGAGANVLTF
.	.	TRBV11-2	TRBJ2-5	TGTGCCAGCAGCTTAACAACCGCGGTGGGTCTAACGGAGACCCAGTACTTC	CASSLTTAVGLTETQYF
.	.	TRBV6-2/TRBV6-3	TRBJ1-1	TGTGCCAGCAGTTACCAGGGTCTAGGAACTGAAGCTTTCTTT	CASSYQGLGTEAFF
.	.	TRBV4-1	TRBJ1-1	TGCGCCAGCAGCCAAACAGCGGGACATGGACGGACTGAAGCTTTCTTT	CASSQTAGHGRTEAFF
TRBD1	few	TRBV19	TRBJ2-2	TGTGCCAGTAGACCCGGGACAGGGAGCACCGGGGAGCTGTTTTTT	CASRPGTGSTGELFF
.	.	TRBV30	TRBJ1-2	TGTGCCTGGAGACGGAACGAATGGGACGGCGACACCTTC	CAWRRNEWDGDTF
.	.	TRBV12-3/TRBV12-4	TRBJ1-2	TGTGCCAGCAGGGGTTCGGGGCTTTATGGCTACACCTTC	CASRGSGLYGYTF
.	.	TRBV6-6	TRBJ1-5	TGTGCCAGCAGCCCCGACAGGAATCAGCCCCAGCATTTT	CASSPDRNQPQHF
.	.	TRBV3-1/TRBV3-2	TRBJ2-3	TGTGCCAGCAGCTCAAGTTACACAGATACGCAGTATTTT	CASSSSYTDTQYF
.	.	TRBV4-1	TRBJ2-2	TGCGCCAGCAGCCCTACGTTTCGGAACACCGGGGAGCTGTTTTTT	CASSPTFRNTGELFF
.	.	TRBV4-2	TRBJ2-1	TGTGCCAGCAGCCAAGATTTGGGGGGACCCCCTTACAATGAGCAGTTCTTC	CASSQDLGGPPYNEQFF
TRBD1	.	TRBV5-1	TRBJ1-6	TGCGCCAGCAGCTTGGACAGGGGGGAAATTAATTCACCCCTCCACTTT	CASSLDRGEINSPLHF
.	.	TRBV29-1	TRBJ2-7	TGCAGCGTCCGAGGAGGGGGGCCAAGATCCTACGAGCAGTACTTC	CSVRGGGPRSYEQYF
.	.	TRBV28	TRBJ1-6	TGTGCCAGCAGTTCCACTGGGCCTCCAACCCTCCACTTT	CASSSTGPPTLHF
.	.	TRBV6-5	TRBJ1-2	TGTGCCAGCAGGCTACAGTCTAACTATGGCTACACCTTC	CASRLQSNYGYTF
TRBD1	.	TRBV3-1/TRBV3-2	TRBJ2-7	TGTGCCAGCAGGCGCGCCGGGACAGGGGGCTACGAGCAGTACTTC	CASRRAGTGGYEQYF
TRBD1	.	TRBV10-3	TRBJ2-2	TGTGCCATCAGTGAGACAGGGGCCTTGAACACCGGGGAGCTGTTTTTT	CAISETGALNTGELFF
.	.	TRBV6-5	TRBJ2-5	TGTGCCAGCAGTTACCAGGGCTTGGTGGAGACCCAGTACTTC	CASSYQGLVETQYF
.	.	TRBV7-9	TRBJ1-1	TGTGCCAGCAGCTGGTACATGGGAACTGAAGCTTTCTTT	CASSWYMGTEAFF
.	.	TRBV7-9	TRBJ2-1	TGTGCCAGCAGCTCAGTAGGGACTGGATACAATGAGCAGTTCTTC	CASSSVGTGYNEQFF
.	few	TRBV4-1	TRBJ2-1	TGCGCCAGCAGCCAAGCCTTCATGGGCAGGACATCCTACAATGAGCAGTTCTTC	CASSQAFMGRTSYNEQFF
.	.	TRBV7-2	TRBJ2-7	TGTGCCAGCAGCTTAGTAGTCGCCTGGGACGAGCAGTACTTC	CASSLVVAWDEQYF
.	.	TRBV30	TRBJ1-4	TGTGCCTGGAGTTTGGGACTGGCCACCGCGAGGGCTAAGGGAGAAAAACTGTTTTTT	CAWSLGLATARAKGEKLFF
.	.	TRBV5-1	TRBJ1-6	TGCGCCAGCAGCTCCAATAATTCACCCCTCCACTTT	CASSSNNSPLHF
TRBD1	.	TRBV27	TRBJ1-2	TGTGCCAGCAGTGGTACAGGGGTCTATGGCTACACCTTC	CASSGTGVYGYTF
.	.	TRBV4-2	TRBJ2-2	TGTGCCAGCAGCCAAGAGGGGGGAACCGGGGAGCTGTTTTTT	CASSQEGGTGELFF
.	.	TRBV10-3	TRBJ1-5	TGTGCCATCAGTGATAGTCAGGGATCGCAAACCGGGGCGAATCAGCCCCAGCATTTT	CAISDSQGSQTGANQPQHF
.	.	TRBV28	TRBJ1-2	TGTGCCACCTCACCGGGGCAACAGTATGGCTACACCTTC	CATSPGQQYGYTF
TRBD1	.	TRBV6-4	TRBJ1-2	TGTGCCAGCAGTGACTGGGCCAGGGGGTTTAACTATGGCTACACCTTC	CASSDWARGFNYGYTF
.	once	TRBV6-4	TRBJ2-3	TGTGCCAGCAGCGTAGGAGGGTTTGGCACAGATACGCAGTATTTT	CASSVGGFGTDTQYF
TRBD2	.	TRBV4-1	TRBJ2-3	TGCGCCAGCAGCCAAATTAGCGGGGTCATGTATACGCAGTATTTT	CASSQISGVMYTQYF
TRBD1	once	TRBV15	TRBJ1-4	TGTGCCACCAGCACTAGGACAGGGGCTAATGAAAAACTGTTTTTT	CATSTRTGANEKLFF
.	.	TRBV28	TRBJ1-5	TGTGCCAGCAGTTTTGACAGTAATCAGCCCCAGCATTTT	CASSFDSNQPQHF
.	.	TRBV5-4	TRBJ1-2	TGTGCCAGCAGCTTGGGGCAATCCGCTAACTATGGCTACACCTTC	CASSLGQSANYGYTF
.	.	TRBV3-1/TRBV3-2	TRBJ1-5	TGTGCCAGCAGCCAACCCAATCAGCCCCAGCATTTT	CASSQPNQPQHF
.	.	TRBV7-8	TRBJ1-1	TGTGCCAGCAGCTTTGAAAGGGGGATAACTGAAGCTTTCTTT	CASSFERGITEAFF
.	.	TRBV14	TRBJ1-6	TGTGCCAGCAGCCAAGAAACAGAGAATTCACCCCTCCACTTT	CASSQETENSPLHF
.	.	TRBV30	TRBJ1-2	TGTGCCTGGAGTTACAGCGTCTATGGCTACACCTTC	CAWSYSVYGYTF